The 9 T cell receptor beta chains reported below all come from one sample, sequenced in a study of blood T cell repertoires in COVID-19. The protocol was immunoSEQ multiplex PCR, while the TCRdb copy is restricted to in-frame clones and leaves out a portion. In the table there are around 330,000 clones, 70% to 90% of which are singletons. Sequenced sample: peripheral blood. These receptors all come from a woman in her twenties or thirties with COVID-19, enrolled during active disease.

This sequence joins TRBV28 and TRBJ1-2, with TRBD1 matching over 7 bases. The V gene's germline CDR1 is MDHEN and CDR2 SYDVKM. With 7 bases clipped from V and 5 bases from J, the junction kept 7 bases outside the gene matches. There are 13 residues in the CDR3. The CDR3 spells CASTKDRVYGYTF. CDR3 sequence (DNA): TGTGCCAGCACCAAAGACAGGGTGTATGGCTACACCTTC.

This clone was detected once. The CDR3 protein is CASSLGGGLARGDTQYF. The CDR3 region has the DNA TGTGCCAGCAGCTTAGGAGGGGGCCTAGCGAGGGGAGATACGCAGTATTTT. The genes are TRBV7-2 and TRBJ2-3; D is possibly TRBD1 (7 bases). Looked up from germline, CDR1 is SGHTA and CDR2 is FQGNSA. V was shortened by 1 base and J by 5 bases, with 19 bases between the two germline ends. CDR3 length: 17 residues.

The V and J genes are TRBV7-9 and TRBJ2-2; 7 nucleotides agree with TRBD2. The CDR3 is made up of 15 amino acids. CDR1 is SEHNR, CDR2 FQNEAQ, per germline (reference sequence). Losses at the gene ends were 2 bases for V and 1 base for J; bases not matched to a gene: 1. The chain's CDR3 is CASSLSGVNTGELFF. The CDR3 nucleotides read TGTGCCAGCAGCTTAAGCGGGGTGAACACCGGGGAGCTGTTTTTT.

Note on this clone: The sample contains more than one DNA sequence encoding this CDR3. The gene calls are TRBV18 and TRBJ1-2; D unclear. This CDR3 has 13 residues. V lost 3 bases to trimming and J lost 6 bases, with 11 bases between them. Germline CDR1 reads KGHSH; CDR2 reads LQKENI. CDR3 sequence (DNA): TGTGCCAGCTCACCCTTAATCAGGAATGGCTACACCTTC. Translated: CASSPLIRNGYTF.

The rearrangement joins TRBV12-3 or TRBV12-4 to TRBJ2-7, with D possibly matching TRBD2 (6 bases). V gave up 7 bases and J gave up 3 bases, with 13 bases separating them. The CDR3 has 13 amino acids. CDR3 in DNA: TGTGCCAGCACCGCGGGACTTCTCTACGAGCAGTACTTC. Its translation: CASTAGLLYEQYF.

This clone showed up just once. The chain links TRBV5-4 to TRBJ2-3; 9 positions agree with TRBD1. The CDR3 has 16 residues. V was pared by 3 bases and J by 3 bases, with 8 bases of the junction left unmatched. Germline-derived CDR1 and CDR2 are SGHNT and YYREEE (reference sequence). CDR3 amino acids: CASSYLRTGATDTQYF. CDR3 DNA sequence: TGTGCCAGCAGCTATCTGAGGACAGGGGCTACAGATACGCAGTATTTT. Full variable domain (remainder filled in from reference TRBV5-4 and TRBJ2-3): ETGVTQSPTHLIKTRGQQVTLRCSSQSGHNTVSWYQQALGQGPQFIFQYYREEENGRGNFPPRFSGLQFPNYSSELNVNALELDDSALYLCASSYLRTGATDTQYFGPGTRLTVL.

This clone was seen just once. The chain recombines TRBV5-1 with TRBJ1-1; D ambiguous. This CDR3 region has 11 residues. CDR1 is SGHRS, CDR2 YFSETQ, per germline. Trimming removed 5 bases from V and 1 base from J, with 3 bases in between. The CDR3 reads CASRQNTEAFF. The CDR3 DNA is TGCGCCAGCAGACAGAACACTGAAGCTTTCTTT.

A single count supports this clone. V gene TRBV9 combines with J gene TRBJ1-5; D is undetermined. From germline, CDR1 is SGDLS and CDR2 YYNGEE. The V and J ends lost 3 bases and 3 bases respectively, with 10 bases between them. CDR3 length equals 14 residues. CDR3 coding DNA: TGTGCCAGCAGCGGGGCACAGACCAATCAGCCCCAGCATTTT. It yields the protein CASSGAQTNQPQHF. Based on the CDR3 plus reference TRBV9 and TRBJ1-5, the full variable domain is DSGVTQTPKHLITATGQRVTLRCSPRSGDLSVYWYQQSLDQGLQFLIQYYNGEERAKGNILERFSAQQFPDLHSELNLSSLELGDSALYFCASSGAQTNQPQHFGDGTRLSIL.

J is TRBJ2-5 and V is TRBV19, with D maybe TRBD2 (5 bases). V shed 6 bases and J shed 0 bases, with 8 bases lying between them. Germline V gives CDR1 LNHDA, CDR2 SQIVND (reference sequence). This CDR3 has 13 amino acids. The DNA of the CDR3 is TGTGCCAGTAGGGACTTGTACCAAGAGACCCAGTACTTC. Its translation is CASRDLYQETQYF. Full variable domain (missing parts from reference TRBV19 and TRBJ2-5): DGGITQSPKYLFRKEGQNVTLSCEQNLNHDAMYWYRQDPGQGLRLIYYSQIVNDFQKGDIAEGYSVSREKKESFPLTVTSAQKNPTAFYLCASRDLYQETQYFGPGTRLLVL.